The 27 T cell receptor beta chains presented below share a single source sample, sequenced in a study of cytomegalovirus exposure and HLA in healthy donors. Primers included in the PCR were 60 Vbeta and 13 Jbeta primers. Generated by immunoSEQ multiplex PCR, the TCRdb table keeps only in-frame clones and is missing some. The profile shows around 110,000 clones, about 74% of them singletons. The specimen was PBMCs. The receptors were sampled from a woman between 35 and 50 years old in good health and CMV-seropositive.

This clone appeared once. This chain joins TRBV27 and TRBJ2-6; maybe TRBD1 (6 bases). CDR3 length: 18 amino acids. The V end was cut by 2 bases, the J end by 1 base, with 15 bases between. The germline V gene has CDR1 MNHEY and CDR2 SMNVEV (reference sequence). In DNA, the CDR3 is TGTGCCAGCAGTTTAAAAGCAGGGGTGGGTTCTGGGGCCAACGTCCTGACTTTC. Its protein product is CASSLKAGVGSGANVLTF.

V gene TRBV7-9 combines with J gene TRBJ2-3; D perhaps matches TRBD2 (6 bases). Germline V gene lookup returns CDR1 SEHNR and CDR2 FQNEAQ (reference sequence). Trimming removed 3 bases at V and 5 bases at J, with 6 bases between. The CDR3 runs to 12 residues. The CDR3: CASSFGGDTQYF. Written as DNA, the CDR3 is TGTGCCAGCAGCTTCGGGGGAGATACGCAGTATTTT.

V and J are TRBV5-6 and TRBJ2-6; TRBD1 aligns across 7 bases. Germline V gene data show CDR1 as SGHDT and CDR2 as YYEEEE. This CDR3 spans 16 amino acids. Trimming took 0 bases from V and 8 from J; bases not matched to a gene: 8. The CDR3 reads CASSLVPTGVSNVLTF. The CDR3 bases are TGTGCCAGCAGCTTGGTTCCTACAGGGGTTTCCAACGTCCTGACTTTC. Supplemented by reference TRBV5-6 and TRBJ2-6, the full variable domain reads DAGVTQSPTHLIKTRGQQVTLRCSPKSGHDTVSWYQQALGQGPQFIFQYYEEEERQRGNFPDRFSGHQFPNYSSELNVNALLLGDSALYLCASSLVPTGVSNVLTFGAGSRLTVL.

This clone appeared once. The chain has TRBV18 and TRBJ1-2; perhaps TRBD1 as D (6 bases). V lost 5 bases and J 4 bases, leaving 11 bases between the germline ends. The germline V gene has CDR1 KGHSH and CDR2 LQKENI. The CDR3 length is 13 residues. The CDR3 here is CASSARDIYGYTF. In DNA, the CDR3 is TGTGCCAGCTCAGCCCGGGACATCTATGGCTACACCTTC. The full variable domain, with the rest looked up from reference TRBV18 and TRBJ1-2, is NAGVMQNPRHLVRRRGQEARLRCSPMKGHSHVYWYRQLPEEGLKFMVYLQKENIIDESGMPKERFSAEFPKEGPSILRIQQVVRGDSAAYFCASSARDIYGYTFGSGTRLTVV.

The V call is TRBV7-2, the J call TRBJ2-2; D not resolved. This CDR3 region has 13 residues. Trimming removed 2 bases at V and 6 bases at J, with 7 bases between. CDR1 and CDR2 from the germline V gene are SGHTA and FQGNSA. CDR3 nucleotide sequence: TGTGCCAGCAGCTTAATGAGATCCGGGGAGCTGTTTTTT. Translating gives CASSLMRSGELFF.

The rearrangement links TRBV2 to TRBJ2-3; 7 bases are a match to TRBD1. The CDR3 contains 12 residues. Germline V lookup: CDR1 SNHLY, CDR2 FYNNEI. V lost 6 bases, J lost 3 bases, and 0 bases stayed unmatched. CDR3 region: CASRTGTDTQYF. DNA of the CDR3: TGTGCCAGCAGGACAGGGACAGATACGCAGTATTTT. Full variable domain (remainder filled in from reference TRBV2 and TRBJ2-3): EPEVTQTPSHQVTQMGQEVILRCVPISNHLYFYWYRQILGQKVEFLVSFYNNEISEKSEIFDDQFSVERPDGSNFTLKIRSTKLEDSAMYFCASRTGTDTQYFGPGTRLTVL.

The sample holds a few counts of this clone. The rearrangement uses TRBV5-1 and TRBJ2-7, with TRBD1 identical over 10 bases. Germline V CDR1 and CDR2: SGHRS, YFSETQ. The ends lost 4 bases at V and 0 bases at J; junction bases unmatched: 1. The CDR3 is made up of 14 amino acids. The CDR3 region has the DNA TGCGCCAGCAGCGGACAGGGGGTCTCCTACGAGCAGTACTTC. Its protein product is CASSGQGVSYEQYF. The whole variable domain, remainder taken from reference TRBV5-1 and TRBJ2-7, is KAGVTQTPRYLIKTRGQQVTLSCSPISGHRSVSWYQQTPGQGLQFLFEYFSETQRNKGNFPGRFSGRQFSNSRSEMNVSTLELGDSALYLCASSGQGVSYEQYFGPGTRLTVT.

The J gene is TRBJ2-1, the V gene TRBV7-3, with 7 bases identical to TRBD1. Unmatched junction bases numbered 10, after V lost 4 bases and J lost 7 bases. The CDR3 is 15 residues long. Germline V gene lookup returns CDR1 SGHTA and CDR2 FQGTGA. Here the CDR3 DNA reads TGTGCCAGCAGCTCATACAGGGGATTGGGGAATGAGCAGTTCTTC. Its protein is CASSSYRGLGNEQFF.

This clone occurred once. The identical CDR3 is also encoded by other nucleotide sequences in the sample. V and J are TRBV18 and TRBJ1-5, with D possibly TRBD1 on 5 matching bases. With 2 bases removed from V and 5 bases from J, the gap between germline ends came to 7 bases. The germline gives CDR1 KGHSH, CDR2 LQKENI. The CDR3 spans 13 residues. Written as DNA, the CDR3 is TGTGCCAGCTCACCAGGCAGGGATCAGCCCCAGCATTTT. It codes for CASSPGRDQPQHF.

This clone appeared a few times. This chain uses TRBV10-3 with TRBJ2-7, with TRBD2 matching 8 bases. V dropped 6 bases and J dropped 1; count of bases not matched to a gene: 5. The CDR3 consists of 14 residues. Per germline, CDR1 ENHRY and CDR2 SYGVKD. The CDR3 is CAIRGGGISYEQYF. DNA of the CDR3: TGTGCCATCAGGGGCGGGGGGATATCCTACGAGCAGTACTTC.

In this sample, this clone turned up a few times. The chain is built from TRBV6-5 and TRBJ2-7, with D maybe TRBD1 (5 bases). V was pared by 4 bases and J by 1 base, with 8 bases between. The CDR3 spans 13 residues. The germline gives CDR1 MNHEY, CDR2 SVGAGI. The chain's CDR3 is CASSWGSSYEQYF. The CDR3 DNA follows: TGTGCCAGCAGTTGGGGCTCATCCTACGAGCAGTACTTC.

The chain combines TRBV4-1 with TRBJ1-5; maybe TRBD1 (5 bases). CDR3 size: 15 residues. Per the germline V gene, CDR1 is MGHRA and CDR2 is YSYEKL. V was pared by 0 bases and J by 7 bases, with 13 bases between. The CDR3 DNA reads TGCGCCAGCAGCCAAGAAGGGTCAGGGCTCCAGCCCCAGCATTTT. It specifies CASSQEGSGLQPQHF.

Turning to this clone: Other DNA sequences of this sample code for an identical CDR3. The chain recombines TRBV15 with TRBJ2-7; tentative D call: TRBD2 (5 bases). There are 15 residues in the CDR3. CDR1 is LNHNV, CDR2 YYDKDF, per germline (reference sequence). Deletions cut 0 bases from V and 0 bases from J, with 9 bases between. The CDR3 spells CATSRDLGSSYEQYF. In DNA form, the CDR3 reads TGTGCCACCAGCAGAGATCTGGGGAGCTCCTACGAGCAGTACTTC.

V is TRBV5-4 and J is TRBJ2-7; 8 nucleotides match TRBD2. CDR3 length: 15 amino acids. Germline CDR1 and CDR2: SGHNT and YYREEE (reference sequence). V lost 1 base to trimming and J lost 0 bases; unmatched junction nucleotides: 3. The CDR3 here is CASSLSGGLSYEQYF. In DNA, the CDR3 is TGTGCCAGCAGCTTGTCGGGGGGGCTCTCCTACGAGCAGTACTTC.

CDR3 DNA: TGTGCCAGCAGTCAACTAGCCGGCAAAAACATTCAGTACTTC. It yields the protein CASSQLAGKNIQYF. The chain uses TRBV2 and TRBJ2-4, with D possibly being TRBD2 (6 bases). The ends were cut back, 5 bases at V and 3 bases at J, with 11 bases in the middle. Per the germline V gene, CDR1 is SNHLY and CDR2 is FYNNEI. This CDR3 has 14 residues. The full variable domain, with the rest looked up from reference TRBV2 and TRBJ2-4, is EPEVTQTPSHQVTQMGQEVILRCVPISNHLYFYWYRQILGQKVEFLVSFYNNEISEKSEIFDDQFSVERPDGSNFTLKIRSTKLEDSAMYFCASSQLAGKNIQYFGAGTRLSVL.

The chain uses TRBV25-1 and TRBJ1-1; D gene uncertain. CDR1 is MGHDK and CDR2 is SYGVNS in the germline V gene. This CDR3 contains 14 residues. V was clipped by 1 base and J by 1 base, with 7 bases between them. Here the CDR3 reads CASSESRGNTEAFF. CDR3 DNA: TGTGCCAGCAGTGAATCTCGAGGGAACACTGAAGCTTTCTTT.

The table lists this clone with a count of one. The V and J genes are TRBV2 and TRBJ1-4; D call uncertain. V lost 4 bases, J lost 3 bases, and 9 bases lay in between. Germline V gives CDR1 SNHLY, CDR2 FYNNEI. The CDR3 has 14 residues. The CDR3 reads CASSAYRSNEKLFF. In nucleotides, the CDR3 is TGTGCCAGCAGTGCATATCGGTCTAATGAAAAACTGTTTTTT.

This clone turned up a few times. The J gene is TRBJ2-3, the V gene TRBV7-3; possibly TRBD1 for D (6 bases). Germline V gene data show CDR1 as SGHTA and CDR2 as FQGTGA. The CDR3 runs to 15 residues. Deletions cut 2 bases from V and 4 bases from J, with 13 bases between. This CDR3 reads CASSLVAGAADTQYF. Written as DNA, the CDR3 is TGTGCCAGCAGCTTAGTCGCAGGGGCGGCAGATACGCAGTATTTT. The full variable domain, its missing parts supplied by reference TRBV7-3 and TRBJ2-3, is GAGVSQTPSNKVTEKGKYVELRCDPISGHTALYWYRQSLGQGPEFLIYFQGTGAADDSGLPNDRFFAVRPEGSVSTLKIQRTERGDSAVYLCASSLVAGAADTQYFGPGTRLTVL.

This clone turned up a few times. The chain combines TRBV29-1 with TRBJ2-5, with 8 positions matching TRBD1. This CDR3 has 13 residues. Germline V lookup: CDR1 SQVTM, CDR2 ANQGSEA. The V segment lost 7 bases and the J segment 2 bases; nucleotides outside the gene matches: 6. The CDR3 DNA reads TGCAGCGGGGGAACAGGGGGTCAAGAGACCCAGTACTTC. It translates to CSGGTGGQETQYF.

CDR3 DNA sequence: TGTGCCAGCTCACCTCGCATGACAGGGGAGAATGAAAAACTGTTTTTT. It specifies CASSPRMTGENEKLFF. This chain joins TRBV18 and TRBJ1-4; 8 nucleotides match TRBD1. CDR3 length: 16 residues. The ends lost 3 bases at V and 5 bases at J; junction bases unmatched: 8. The germline CDR1 and CDR2 sequences are KGHSH and LQKENI.

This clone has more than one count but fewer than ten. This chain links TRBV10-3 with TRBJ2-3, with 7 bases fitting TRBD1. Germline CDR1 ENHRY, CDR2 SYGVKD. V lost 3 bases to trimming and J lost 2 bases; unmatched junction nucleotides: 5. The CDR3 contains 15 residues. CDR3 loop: CAISDTGQITDTQYF. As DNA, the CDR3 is TGTGCCATCAGTGACACGGGACAGATCACAGATACGCAGTATTTT.

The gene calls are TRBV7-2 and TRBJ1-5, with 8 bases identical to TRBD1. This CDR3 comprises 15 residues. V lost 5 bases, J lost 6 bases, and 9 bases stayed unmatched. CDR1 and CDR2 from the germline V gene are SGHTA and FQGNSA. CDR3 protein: CASSPQGVVGQPQHF. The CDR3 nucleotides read TGTGCCAGCAGCCCACAGGGGGTTGTAGGTCAGCCCCAGCATTTT.

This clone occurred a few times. The CDR3 is CASSQGTSNNSPLHF. The CDR3, as DNA: TGTGCCAGCAGCCAAGGTACGAGCAATAATTCACCCCTCCACTTT. V and J are TRBV4-2 and TRBJ1-6; no clear D. V was cut by 1 base and J by 5 bases, with 9 bases left in between. The CDR3 runs to 15 residues. The V gene's germline CDR1 is LGHNA and CDR2 YNFKEQ.

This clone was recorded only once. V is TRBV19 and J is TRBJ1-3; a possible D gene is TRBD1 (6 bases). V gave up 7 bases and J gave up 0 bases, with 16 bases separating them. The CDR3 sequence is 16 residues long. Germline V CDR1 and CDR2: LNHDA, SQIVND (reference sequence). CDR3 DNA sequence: TGTGCCAGTACCGGAAACAGGGCGCTCTCTGGAAACACCATATATTTT. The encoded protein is CASTGNRALSGNTIYF.

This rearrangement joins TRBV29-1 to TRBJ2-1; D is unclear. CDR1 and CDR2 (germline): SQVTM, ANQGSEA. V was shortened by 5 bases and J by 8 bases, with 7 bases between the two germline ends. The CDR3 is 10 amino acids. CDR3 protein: CSVNPYEQFF. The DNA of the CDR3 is TGCAGCGTTAATCCCTATGAGCAGTTCTTC.

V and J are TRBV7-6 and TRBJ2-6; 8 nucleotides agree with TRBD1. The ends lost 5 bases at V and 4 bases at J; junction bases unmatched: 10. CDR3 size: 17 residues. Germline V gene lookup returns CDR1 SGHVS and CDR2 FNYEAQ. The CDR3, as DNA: TGTGCCAGCAGCCCGGGACAGGTCGGGATCGGGGCCAACGTCCTGACTTTC. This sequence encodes CASSPGQVGIGANVLTF.

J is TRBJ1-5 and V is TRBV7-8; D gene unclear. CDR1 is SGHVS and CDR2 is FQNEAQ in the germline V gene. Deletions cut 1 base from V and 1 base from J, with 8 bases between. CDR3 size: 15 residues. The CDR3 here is CASSLEARSNQPQHF. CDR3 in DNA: TGTGCCAGCAGCTTAGAGGCGAGGAGCAATCAGCCCCAGCATTTT. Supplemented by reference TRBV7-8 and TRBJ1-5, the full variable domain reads GAGVSQSPRYKVAKRGQDVALRCDPISGHVSLFWYQQALGQGPEFLTYFQNEAQLDKSGLPSDRFFAERPEGSVSTLKIQRTQQEDSAVYLCASSLEARSNQPQHFGDGTRLSIL.